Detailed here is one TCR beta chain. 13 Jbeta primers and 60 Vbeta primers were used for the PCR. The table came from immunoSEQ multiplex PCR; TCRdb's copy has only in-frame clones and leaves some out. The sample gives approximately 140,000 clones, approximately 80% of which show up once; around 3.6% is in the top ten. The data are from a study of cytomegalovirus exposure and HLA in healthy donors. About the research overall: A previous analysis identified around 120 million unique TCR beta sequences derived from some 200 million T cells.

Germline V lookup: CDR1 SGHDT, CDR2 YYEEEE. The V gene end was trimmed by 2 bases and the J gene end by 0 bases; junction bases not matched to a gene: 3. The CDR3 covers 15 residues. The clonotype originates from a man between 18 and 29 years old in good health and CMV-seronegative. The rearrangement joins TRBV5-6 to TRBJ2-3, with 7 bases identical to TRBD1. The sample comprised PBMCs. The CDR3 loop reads CASSLGGSSTDTQYF. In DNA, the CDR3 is TGTGCCAGCAGCTTAGGGGGCTCAAGCACAGATACGCAGTATTTT.